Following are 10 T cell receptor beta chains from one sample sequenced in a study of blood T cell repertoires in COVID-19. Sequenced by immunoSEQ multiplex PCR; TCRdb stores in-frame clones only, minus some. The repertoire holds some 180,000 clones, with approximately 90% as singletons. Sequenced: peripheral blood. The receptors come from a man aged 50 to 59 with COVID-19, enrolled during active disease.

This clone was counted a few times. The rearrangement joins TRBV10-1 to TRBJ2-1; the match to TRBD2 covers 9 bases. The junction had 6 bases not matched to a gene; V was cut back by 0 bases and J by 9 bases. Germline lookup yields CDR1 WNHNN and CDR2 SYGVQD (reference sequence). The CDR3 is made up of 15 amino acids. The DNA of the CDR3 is TGCGCCAGCAGTGAGTCCATAGCGGGAGCCATTGAGCAGTTCTTC. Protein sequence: CASSESIAGAIEQFF.

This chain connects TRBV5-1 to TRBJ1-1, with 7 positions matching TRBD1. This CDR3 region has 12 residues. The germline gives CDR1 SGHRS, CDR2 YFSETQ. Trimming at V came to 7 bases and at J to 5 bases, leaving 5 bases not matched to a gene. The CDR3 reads CASGPGGTEAFF. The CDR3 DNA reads TGCGCCAGCGGCCCAGGGGGTACTGAAGCTTTCTTT.

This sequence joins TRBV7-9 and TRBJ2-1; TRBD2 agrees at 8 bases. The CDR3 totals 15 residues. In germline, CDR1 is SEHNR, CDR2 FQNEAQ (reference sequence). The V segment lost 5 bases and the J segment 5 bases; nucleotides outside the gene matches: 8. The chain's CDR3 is CASSRKWRGDNEQFF. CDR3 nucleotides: TGTGCCAGCAGCCGAAAGTGGCGGGGGGACAATGAGCAGTTCTTC.

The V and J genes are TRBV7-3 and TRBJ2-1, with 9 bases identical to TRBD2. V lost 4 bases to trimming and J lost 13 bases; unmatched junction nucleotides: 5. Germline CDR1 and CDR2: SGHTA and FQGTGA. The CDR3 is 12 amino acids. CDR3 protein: CASSSGTSLQFF. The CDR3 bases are TGTGCCAGCAGCTCCGGGACTAGCCTTCAGTTCTTC.

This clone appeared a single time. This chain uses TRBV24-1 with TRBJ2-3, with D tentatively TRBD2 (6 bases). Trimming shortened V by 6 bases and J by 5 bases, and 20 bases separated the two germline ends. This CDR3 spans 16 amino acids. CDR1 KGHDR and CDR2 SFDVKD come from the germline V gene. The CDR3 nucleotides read TGTGCCACCAGTACTCAAGGGGCGGAGGGGCTAGATACGCAGTATTTT. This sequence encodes CATSTQGAEGLDTQYF.

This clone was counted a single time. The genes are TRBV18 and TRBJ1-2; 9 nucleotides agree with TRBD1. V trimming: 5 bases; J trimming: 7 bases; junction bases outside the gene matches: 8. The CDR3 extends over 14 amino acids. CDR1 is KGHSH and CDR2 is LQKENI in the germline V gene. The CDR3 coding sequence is TGTGCCAGCTCATACAACCGGGACAGGGCTGGCTACACCTTC. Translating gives CASSYNRDRAGYTF.

The chain's CDR3 is CASSLGGLANEKLFF. DNA for the CDR3: TGTGCCAGCAGCCTAGGGGGCCTAGCTAATGAAAAACTGTTTTTT. The V gene is TRBV5-8, the J gene TRBJ1-4; TRBD1 matches at 7 bases. V dropped 4 bases and J dropped 3; count of bases not matched to a gene: 6. Germline V CDR1 and CDR2: SGHTS, YDEGEE. The CDR3 runs to 15 residues. The full variable domain, in which reference TRBV5-8 and TRBJ1-4 provide the parts outside the CDR3, is EAGVTQSPTHLIKTRGQQATLRCSPISGHTSVYWYQQALGLGLQFLLWYDEGEERNRGNFPPRFSGRQFPNYSSELNVNALELEDSALYLCASSLGGLANEKLFFGSGTQLSVL.

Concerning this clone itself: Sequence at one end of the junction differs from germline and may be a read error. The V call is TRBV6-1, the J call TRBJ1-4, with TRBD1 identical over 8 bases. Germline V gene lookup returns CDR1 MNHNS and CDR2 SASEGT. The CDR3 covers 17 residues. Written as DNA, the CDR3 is TGCGCCAGCAGTGCCTACACAGGGGGAGAGGCTTATGAAAAACTGTTTTTT. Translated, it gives CASSAYTGGEAYEKLFF.

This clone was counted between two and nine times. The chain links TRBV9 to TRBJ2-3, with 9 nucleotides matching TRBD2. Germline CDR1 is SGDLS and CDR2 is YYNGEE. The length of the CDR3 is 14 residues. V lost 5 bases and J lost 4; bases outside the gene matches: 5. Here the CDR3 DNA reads TGTGCCAGCAGTGATAGCGGGAGCCCAGATACGCAGTATTTT. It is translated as CASSDSGSPDTQYF. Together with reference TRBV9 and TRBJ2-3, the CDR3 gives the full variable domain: DSGVTQTPKHLITATGQRVTLRCSPRSGDLSVYWYQQSLDQGLQFLIQYYNGEERAKGNILERFSAQQFPDLHSELNLSSLELGDSALYFCASSDSGSPDTQYFGPGTRLTVL.

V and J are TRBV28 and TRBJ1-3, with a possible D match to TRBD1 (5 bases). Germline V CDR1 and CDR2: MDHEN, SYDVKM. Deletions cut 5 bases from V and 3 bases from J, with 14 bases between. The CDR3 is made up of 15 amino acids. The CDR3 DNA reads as TGTGCCAGCAGTGATAGAACAGGTATTGGAAACACCATATATTTT. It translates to CASSDRTGIGNTIYF.